This passage covers 17 T cell receptor beta chains from one sample sequenced in a study of human T cells and chemical hapten exposure. One entry per CDR3 protein, called by TCRdb with MiXCR from the RACE reads. Among 80,000 to 95,000 distinct CDR3 sequences listed, around 10% were seen once. The time point here: pre-sensitization, week 0. Sample treatment: therapeutic diphenylcyclopropenone sensitization with weekly scalp DPC. Sample: whole blood, taken in connection with sensitization to the hapten diphenylcyclopropenone (DPC). These receptors were collected from a woman aged 40 to 49 with alopecia areata. Some clones in this sample may be carry-over from other donors' samples.

This clonotype was found many times. The chain has TRBV12-3 or TRBV12-4 and TRBJ1-2; D possibly corresponds to TRBD1 (5 bases). With 1 base removed from V and 0 bases from J, the gap between germline ends came to 15 bases. The CDR3 consists of 17 residues. CDR3 amino acids: CASSLVGGTLPNYGYTF. As DNA, the CDR3 is TGTGCCAGCAGTTTAGTTGGAGGGACCTTACCTAACTATGGCTACACCTTC.

There are many counts of this clonotype. The chain combines TRBV14 with TRBJ1-1; no firm D call. The V gene lost 1 base and the J gene lost 5 bases, with 2 bases spanning the gap. In germline, CDR1 is SGHDN, CDR2 FVKESK. This CDR3 has 11 residues. DNA for the CDR3: TGTGCCAGCAGCCAAGGGACTGAAGCTTTCTTT. Its translation is CASSQGTEAFF. Combining the CDR3 with reference TRBV14 and TRBJ1-1 gives the whole variable domain EAGVTQFPSHSVIEKGQTVTLRCDPISGHDNLYWYRRVMGKEIKFLLHFVKESKQDESGMPNNRFLAERTGGTYSTLKVQPAELEDSGVYFCASSQGTEAFFGQGTRLTVV.

This chain joins TRBV10-3 and TRBJ2-7; no clear D gene. V was pared by 2 bases and J by 4 bases, with 15 bases between. Germline assignment: CDR1 ENHRY and CDR2 SYGVKD. There are 15 residues in the CDR3. The CDR3 nucleotides read TGTGCCATCAGTGAGGGGGTAAATGTCATGTACGAGCAGTACTTC. It specifies CAISEGVNVMYEQYF.

This clonotype was recorded at least ten times. The CDR3 DNA is TGTGCCAGCAGTTCCTTTCCCGTGACAGGGATGAACACTGAAGCTTTCTTT. Protein: CASSSFPVTGMNTEAFF. The chain carries TRBV12-3 or TRBV12-4 and TRBJ1-1, with 7 bases fitting TRBD1. Germline trimming cut 4 bases from V and 0 bases from J; bases unmatched to any gene: 11. The CDR3 extends over 17 amino acids.

The chain uses TRBV13 and TRBJ2-7; a possible D gene is TRBD2 (6 bases). Germline V CDR1 and CDR2: PRHDT, FYEKMQ (reference sequence). Trimming took off 8 bases at V and 2 bases at J, with 19 bases between the two ends. CDR3 length equals 15 residues. The CDR3 reads CASRVEGAGPYEQYF. Here the CDR3 DNA reads TGTGCCAGCCGCGTGGAGGGTGCCGGCCCCTACGAGCAGTACTTC.

This clonotype was seen repeatedly, ten times or more. The chain joins TRBV4-3 to TRBJ2-5, with D hard to call. V lost 6 bases, J lost 7 bases, and 15 bases lay in between. The CDR3 runs 13 residues. Looked up from germline, CDR1 is LGHNA and CDR2 is YSLEER. The CDR3 is CASSLGEDGTQYF. In DNA form, the CDR3 reads TGCGCCAGCAGTCTGGGTGAGGATGGGACCCAGTACTTC.

This clonotype was counted at least ten times. The chain carries TRBV5-1 and TRBJ2-6; unclear D gene. Trimming shortened V by 1 base and J by 0 bases, and 5 bases separated the two germline ends. The CDR3 spans 15 residues. Germline values: CDR1 SGHRS, CDR2 YFSETQ. The CDR3 is CASSLKASGANVLTF. The CDR3 DNA follows: TGCGCCAGCAGCTTGAAGGCCTCTGGGGCCAACGTCCTGACTTTC.

This clonotype was counted many times. This chain joins TRBV5-4 and TRBJ2-3; TRBD2 agrees at 9 bases. The germline gives CDR1 SGHNT, CDR2 YYREEE (reference sequence). The CDR3 spans 16 residues. V gave up 2 bases and J gave up 0 bases; unmatched junction bases: 4. CDR3 in DNA: TGTGCCAGCAGCTTCGGCGGGAGGGGGAGCACAGATACGCAGTATTTT. Protein product: CASSFGGRGSTDTQYF.

In this sample, this clonotype turned up many times. This chain connects TRBV7-3 to TRBJ2-3, with TRBD2 matching over 8 bases. Germline V CDR1 and CDR2: SGHTA, FQGTGA. This CDR3 region has 15 residues. The trim removed 5 bases at V and 5 bases at J, leaving 9 bases unmatched. CDR3 sequence: CASSITGGSIDTQYF. The CDR3 DNA is TGTGCCAGCAGCATTACGGGGGGGTCCATAGATACGCAGTATTTT.

Ten or more counts support this clonotype. The chain uses TRBV6-2 or TRBV6-3 and TRBJ2-3; D might be TRBD2 (6 bases). Between the trimmed V and J ends, which lost 2 bases and 9 bases, there was a span of 9 bases. The germline gives CDR1 MNHEY, CDR2 SVGEGT. CDR3 length: 12 residues. DNA of the CDR3: TGTGCCAGCAGTTACAAGGCGGGGACGCAGTATTTT. Protein sequence: CASSYKAGTQYF.

This clonotype was counted at least ten times. The chain carries TRBV2 and TRBJ1-5; perhaps TRBD1 as D (5 bases). CDR1 is SNHLY, CDR2 FYNNEI, per germline. Trimming removed 6 bases from V and 4 bases from J, with 10 bases in between. This CDR3 contains 13 residues. The CDR3 coding sequence is TGTGCCAGCAGCGGGGGTAGAAATCAGCCCCAGCATTTT. Protein product: CASSGGRNQPQHF.

A few counts support this clonotype. This sequence joins TRBV6-2 or TRBV6-3 and TRBJ2-1; possible D gene TRBD1, 6 bases. Trimming took 6 bases from V and 0 from J, leaving 9 bases between them. This CDR3 is built from 14 residues. Germline CDR1 and CDR2: MNHEY and SVGEGT. CDR3 in amino acids: CASRGQSSYNEQFF. The CDR3, as DNA: TGTGCCAGCAGAGGACAGAGCTCCTACAATGAGCAGTTCTTC.

This clonotype was detected only a few times. The chain uses TRBV6-6 and TRBJ1-3, with D unclear. CDR1 and CDR2 (germline): MNHNY, SVGAGI (reference sequence). The CDR3 has 12 amino acids. Trimming removed 5 bases from V and 0 bases from J, with 2 bases in between. The CDR3 spells CASSASGNTIYF. CDR3 sequence (DNA): TGTGCCAGCAGTGCCTCTGGAAACACCATATATTTT.

This clonotype was detected many times. The chain joins TRBV12-3 or TRBV12-4 to TRBJ1-6, with D perhaps matching TRBD1 (6 bases). The V gene lost 7 bases and the J gene lost 5 bases, with 15 bases spanning the gap. The CDR3 length is 15 residues. DNA of the CDR3: TGTGCCAGCACCCAAGGGGGTTTCGATAATTCACCCCTCCACTTT. Protein product: CASTQGGFDNSPLHF.

This clonotype was counted only a few times. The chain couples TRBV11-2 to TRBJ2-3; possibly TRBD2 for D (5 bases). This CDR3 contains 17 residues. Germline CDR1 is SGHAT and CDR2 is FQNNGV. V was shortened by 6 bases and J by 0 bases, with 19 bases between the two germline ends. The CDR3 DNA follows: TGTGCCAGCAGTTCCCGACTTGGTGGGGAGAGCACAGATACGCAGTATTTT. This codes for CASSSRLGGESTDTQYF.

A few counts support this clonotype. The CDR3 coding sequence is TGTGCCAGCAGTCTTGGGACAGGAGCTTATAATTCACCCCTCCACTTT. It specifies CASSLGTGAYNSPLHF. The J gene is TRBJ1-6, the V gene TRBV28; 8 bases match TRBD1. V gave up 5 bases and J gave up 4 bases; unmatched junction bases: 7. This CDR3 has 16 residues. The V gene's germline CDR1 is MDHEN and CDR2 SYDVKM.

This clonotype was seen more than once but under ten times. The CDR3 loop reads CASSKEGQLEQFF. The CDR3, as DNA: TGTGCCAGCAGCAAAGAGGGGCAACTTGAGCAGTTCTTC. The genes are TRBV21-1 and TRBJ2-1; the tabulated D call, TRBD1, remains unverified against the DNA. TRBV21-1 is classified as a pseudogene. This CDR3 comprises 13 residues.